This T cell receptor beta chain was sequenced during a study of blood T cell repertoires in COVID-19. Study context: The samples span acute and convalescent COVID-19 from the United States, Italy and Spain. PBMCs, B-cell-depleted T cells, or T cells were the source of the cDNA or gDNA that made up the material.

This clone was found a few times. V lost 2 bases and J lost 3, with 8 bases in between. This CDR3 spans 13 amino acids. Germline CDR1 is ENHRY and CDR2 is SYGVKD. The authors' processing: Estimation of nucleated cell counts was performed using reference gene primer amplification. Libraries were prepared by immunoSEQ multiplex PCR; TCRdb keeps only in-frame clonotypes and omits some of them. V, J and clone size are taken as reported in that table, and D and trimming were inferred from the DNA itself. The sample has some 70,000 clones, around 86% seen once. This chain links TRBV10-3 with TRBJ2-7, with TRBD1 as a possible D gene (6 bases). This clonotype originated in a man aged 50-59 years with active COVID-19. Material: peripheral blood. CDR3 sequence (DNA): TGTGCCATCAGTGAGAGGACAGTCTACGAGCAGTACTTC. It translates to CAISERTVYEQYF.